The clone carrying this TCR beta chain has ten or more counts. The sample comes from a study of beta chain features in type 1 diabetes. Study-wide background: Sorted cells examined across all samples numbered 107,917,701.

This CDR3 contains 15 residues. Germline CDR1 and CDR2: KGHSH and LQKENI. Trimming removed 6 bases at V and 7 bases at J, with 21 bases between. Expressed TCRB transcripts were sequenced because the entire RNA isolate underwent reverse transcription. Profiling relied on immunoSEQ multiplex PCR, and the TCRdb table lists in-frame clones only, not all of them. This table holds 300,000 to 350,000 clones, roughly 15% found once. This receptor was obtained from a man younger than 40 in good health. The sample consisted of central memory CD4+ T cells from blood. The rearrangement joins TRBV18 to TRBJ1-1; the D gene is possibly TRBD1 (5 bases). CDR3 nucleotides: TGTGCCAGCTCCGGGCAGGGACGGAATATGGGTGAAGCTTTCTTT. Its protein product is CASSGQGRNMGEAFF.